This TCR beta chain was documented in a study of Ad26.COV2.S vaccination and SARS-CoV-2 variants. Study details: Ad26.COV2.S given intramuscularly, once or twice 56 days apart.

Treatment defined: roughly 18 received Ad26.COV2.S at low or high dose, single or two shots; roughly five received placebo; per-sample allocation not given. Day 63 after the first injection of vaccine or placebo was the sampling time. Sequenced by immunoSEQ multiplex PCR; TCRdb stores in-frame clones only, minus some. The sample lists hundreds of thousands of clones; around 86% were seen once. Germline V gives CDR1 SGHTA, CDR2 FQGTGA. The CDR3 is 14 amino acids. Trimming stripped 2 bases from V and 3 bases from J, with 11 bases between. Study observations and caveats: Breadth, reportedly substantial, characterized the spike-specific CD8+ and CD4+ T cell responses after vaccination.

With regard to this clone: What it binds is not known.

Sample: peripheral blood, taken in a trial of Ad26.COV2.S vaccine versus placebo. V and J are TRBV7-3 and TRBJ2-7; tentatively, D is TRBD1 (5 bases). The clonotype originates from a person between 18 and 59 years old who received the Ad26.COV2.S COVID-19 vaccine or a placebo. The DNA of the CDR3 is TGTGCCAGCAGCTTAGGGCTAGGGGACTACGAGCAGTACTTC. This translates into CASSLGLGDYEQYF.